Described below is a single T cell receptor beta chain sequence and its context. Its antigen is unknown. This specimen comes from a study of OX40 agonist ivuxolimab in advanced cancers. Study as a whole: The dose-escalation group included hepatocellular carcinoma, melanoma, renal cell carcinoma and head and neck cancer. Males comprised 70% to 85% of the group, whose mean age was 60 years (range roughly 20 to 85).

The CDR3 totals 14 residues. Per the germline V gene, CDR1 is SNHLY and CDR2 is FYNNEI. The ends were cut back, 6 bases at V and 5 bases at J, with 13 bases in the middle. Profiling relied on immunoSEQ multiplex PCR, and the TCRdb table lists in-frame clones only, not all of them. The repertoire has about 77,000 clones, approximately 84% of them found once; the top ten carry roughly 4.6%. Notes on the study in general: The average count of expanded clones was higher among CD8+ T cells than among CD4+.

Collection of blood occurred at baseline, at cycle 4 day 1, and at cycle 7 day 1. Sequencing was performed on CD4+ or CD8+ T cells sorted from blood, taken in a trial of the OX40 agonist ivuxolimab. The chain carries TRBV2 and TRBJ2-2, with D perhaps given as TRBD1 or TRBD2 (5 bases each). This TCR came from an adult with an advanced solid tumor such as melanoma, head and neck, liver or kidney cancer. The CDR3 region has the DNA TGTGCCAGCAGGACGGGACCATTAACCGGGGAGCTGTTTTTT. Residues: CASRTGPLTGELFF.